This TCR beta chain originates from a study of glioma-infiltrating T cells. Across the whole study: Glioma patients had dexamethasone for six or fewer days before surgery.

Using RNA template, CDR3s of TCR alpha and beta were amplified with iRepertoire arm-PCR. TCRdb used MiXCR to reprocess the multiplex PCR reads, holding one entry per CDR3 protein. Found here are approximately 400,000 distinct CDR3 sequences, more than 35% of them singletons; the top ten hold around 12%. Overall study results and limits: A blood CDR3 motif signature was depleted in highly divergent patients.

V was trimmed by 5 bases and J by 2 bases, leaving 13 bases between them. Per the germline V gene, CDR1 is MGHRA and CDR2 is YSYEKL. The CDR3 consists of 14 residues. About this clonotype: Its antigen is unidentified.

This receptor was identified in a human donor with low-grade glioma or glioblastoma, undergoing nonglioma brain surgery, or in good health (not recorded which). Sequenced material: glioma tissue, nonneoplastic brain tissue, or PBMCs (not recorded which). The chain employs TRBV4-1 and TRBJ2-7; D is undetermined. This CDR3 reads CASSLAATTYEQYF. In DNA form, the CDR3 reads TGCGCCAGCAGCTTGGCGGCCACGACCTACGAGCAGTACTTC.